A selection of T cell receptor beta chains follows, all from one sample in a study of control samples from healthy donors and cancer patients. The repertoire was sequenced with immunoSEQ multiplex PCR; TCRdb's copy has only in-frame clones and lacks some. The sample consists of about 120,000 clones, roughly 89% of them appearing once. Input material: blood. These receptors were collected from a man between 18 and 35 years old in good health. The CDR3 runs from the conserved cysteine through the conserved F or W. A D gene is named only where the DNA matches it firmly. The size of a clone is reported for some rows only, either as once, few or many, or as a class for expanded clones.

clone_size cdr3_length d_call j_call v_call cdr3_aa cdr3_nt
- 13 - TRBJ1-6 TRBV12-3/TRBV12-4 CASSIKLGGPLHF TGTGCCAGCAGCATTAAATTGGGTGGACCCCTCCACTTT
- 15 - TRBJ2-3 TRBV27 CASKWTVVSTDTQYF TGTGCCAGCAAATGGACAGTTGTTAGCACAGATACGCAGTATTTT
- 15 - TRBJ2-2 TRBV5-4 CASSRRGVNTGELFF TGTGCCAGCAGCCGGAGGGGGGTGAACACCGGGGAGCTGTTTTTT
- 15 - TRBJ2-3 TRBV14 CASSHDLRGLDTQYF TGTGCCAGCAGCCACGATCTACGGGGTTTAGATACGCAGTATTTT
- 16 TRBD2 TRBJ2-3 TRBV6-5 CASSYLLAGSTDTQYF TGTGCCAGCAGTTACCTACTAGCGGGCTCTACAGATACGCAGTATTTT
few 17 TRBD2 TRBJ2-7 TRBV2 CASKERGGLFSAYEQYF TGTGCCAGCAAGGAGCGGGGGGGCCTATTTAGTGCGTACGAGCAGTACTTC
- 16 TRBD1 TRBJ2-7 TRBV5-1 CASSLAAGTGSYEQYF TGCGCCAGCAGCTTGGCCGCGGGGACAGGGTCCTACGAGCAGTACTTC
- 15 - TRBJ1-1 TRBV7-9 CASTTLGDPNTEAFF TGTGCCAGCACCACCCTAGGCGACCCGAACACTGAAGCTTTCTTT
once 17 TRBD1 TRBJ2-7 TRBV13 CASSLTFPGQGSYEQYF TGTGCCAGCAGCCTGACTTTCCCGGGACAGGGCTCCTACGAGCAGTACTTC
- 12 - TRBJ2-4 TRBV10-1 CASSPGENIQYF TGCGCCAGCTCTCCCGGGGAAAACATTCAGTACTTC
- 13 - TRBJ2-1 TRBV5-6 CASSLPTSNEQFF TGTGCCAGCAGCTTGCCGACATCGAATGAGCAGTTCTTC
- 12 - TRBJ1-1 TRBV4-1 CASRTANTEAFF TGCGCCAGCAGGACAGCGAACACTGAAGCTTTCTTT
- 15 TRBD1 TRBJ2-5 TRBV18 CASSLGQGDQETQYF TGTGCCAGCTCGCTGGGACAGGGCGACCAAGAGACCCAGTACTTC
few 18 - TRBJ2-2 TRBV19 CASKIPTGRLGNTGELFF TGTGCCAGTAAGATCCCCACGGGACGCCTTGGGAACACCGGGGAGCTGTTTTTT
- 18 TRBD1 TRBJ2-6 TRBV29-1 CSVGTGEWYGPGANVLTF TGCAGCGTGGGGACAGGGGAATGGTATGGCCCTGGGGCCAACGTCCTGACTTTC
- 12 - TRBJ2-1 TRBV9 CASSATRNEQFF TGTGCCAGCAGTGCTACAAGGAATGAGCAGTTCTTC
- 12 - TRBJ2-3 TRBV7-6 CASSKPTDTQYF TGTGCCAGCAGCAAACCCACAGATACGCAGTATTTT
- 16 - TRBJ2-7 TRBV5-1 CASSLDAEVTANEQYF TGCGCCAGCAGCTTGGATGCGGAGGTGACGGCCAACGAGCAGTACTTC
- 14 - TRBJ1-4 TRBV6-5 CASSSRPTNEKLFF TGTGCCAGCAGTTCGAGACCAACTAATGAAAAACTGTTTTTT
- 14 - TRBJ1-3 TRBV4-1 CASSQDSFGNTIYF TGCGCCAGCAGCCAAGACTCCTTCGGAAACACCATATATTTT
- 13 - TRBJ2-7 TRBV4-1 CASSLSGTAEQYF TGCGCCAGCAGCCTCTCAGGGACTGCCGAGCAGTACTTC
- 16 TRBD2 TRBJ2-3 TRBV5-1 CASSFLTGGRTDTQYF TGCGCCAGCAGCTTTTTAACGGGGGGGCGGACAGATACGCAGTATTTT
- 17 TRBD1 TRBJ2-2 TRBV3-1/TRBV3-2 CASSQERQGPNTGELFF TGTGCCAGCAGCCAAGAGAGACAGGGGCCGAACACCGGGGAGCTGTTTTTT
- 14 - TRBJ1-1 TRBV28 CASLRQAKNTEAFF TGTGCCAGCCTGCGGCAGGCTAAGAACACTGAAGCTTTCTTT
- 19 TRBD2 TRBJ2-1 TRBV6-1 CASSEEGSGGPNPLNEQFF TGTGCCAGCAGTGAAGAAGGTAGCGGGGGGCCGAACCCCCTAAATGAGCAGTTCTTC